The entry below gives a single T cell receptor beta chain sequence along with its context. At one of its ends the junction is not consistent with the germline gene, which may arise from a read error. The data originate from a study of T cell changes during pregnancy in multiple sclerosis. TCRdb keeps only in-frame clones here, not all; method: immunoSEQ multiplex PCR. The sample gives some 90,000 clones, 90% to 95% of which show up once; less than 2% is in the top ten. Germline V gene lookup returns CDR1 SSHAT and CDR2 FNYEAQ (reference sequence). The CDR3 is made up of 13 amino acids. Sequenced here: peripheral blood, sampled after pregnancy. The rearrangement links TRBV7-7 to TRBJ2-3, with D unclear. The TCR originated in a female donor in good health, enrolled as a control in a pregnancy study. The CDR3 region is CASSPVSTDTQYF. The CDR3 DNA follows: TGTGCTAGCAGCCCCGTTAGCACAGATACGCAGTATTTT.